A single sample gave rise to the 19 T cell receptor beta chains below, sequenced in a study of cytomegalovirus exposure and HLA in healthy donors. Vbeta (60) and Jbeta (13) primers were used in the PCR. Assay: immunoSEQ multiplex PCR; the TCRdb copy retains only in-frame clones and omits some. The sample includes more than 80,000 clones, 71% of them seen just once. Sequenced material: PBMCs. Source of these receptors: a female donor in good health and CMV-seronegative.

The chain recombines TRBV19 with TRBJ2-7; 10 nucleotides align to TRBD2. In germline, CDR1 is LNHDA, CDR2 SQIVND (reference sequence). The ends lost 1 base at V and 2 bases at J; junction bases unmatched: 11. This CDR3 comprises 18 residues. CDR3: CASSIGRVTSGITYEQYF. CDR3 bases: TGTGCCAGTAGTATAGGCAGGGTTACTAGCGGGATCACCTACGAGCAGTACTTC. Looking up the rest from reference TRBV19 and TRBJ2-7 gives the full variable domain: DGGITQSPKYLFRKEGQNVTLSCEQNLNHDAMYWYRQDPGQGLRLIYYSQIVNDFQKGDIAEGYSVSREKKESFPLTVTSAQKNPTAFYLCASSIGRVTSGITYEQYFGPGTRLTVT.

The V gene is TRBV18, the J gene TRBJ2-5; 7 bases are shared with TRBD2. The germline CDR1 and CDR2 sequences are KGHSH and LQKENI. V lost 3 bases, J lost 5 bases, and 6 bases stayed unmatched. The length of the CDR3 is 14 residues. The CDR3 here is CASSPRERRETQYF. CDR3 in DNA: TGTGCCAGCTCACCGCGGGAGCGTCGGGAGACCCAGTACTTC.

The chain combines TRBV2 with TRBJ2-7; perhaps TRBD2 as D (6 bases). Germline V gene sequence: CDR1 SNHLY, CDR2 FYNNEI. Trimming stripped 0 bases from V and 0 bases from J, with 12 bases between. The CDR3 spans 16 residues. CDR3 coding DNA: TGTGCCAGCAGTGAAGCGCTTGGCGGGATCTCCTACGAGCAGTACTTC. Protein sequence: CASSEALGGISYEQYF.

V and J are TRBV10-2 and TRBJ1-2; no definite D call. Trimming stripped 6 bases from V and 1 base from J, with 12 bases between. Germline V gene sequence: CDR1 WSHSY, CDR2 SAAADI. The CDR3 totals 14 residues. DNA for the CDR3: TGCGCCAGCAGAGCCCCAGGTGATAACTATGGCTACACCTTC. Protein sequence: CASRAPGDNYGYTF.

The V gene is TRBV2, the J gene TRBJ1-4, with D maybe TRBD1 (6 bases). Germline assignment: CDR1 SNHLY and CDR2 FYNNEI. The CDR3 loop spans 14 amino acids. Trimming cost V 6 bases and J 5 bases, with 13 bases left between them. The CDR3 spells CASRNRVGNEKLFF. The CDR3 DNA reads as TGTGCCAGCAGAAACAGGGTCGGGAATGAAAAACTGTTTTTT. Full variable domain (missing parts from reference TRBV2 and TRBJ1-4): EPEVTQTPSHQVTQMGQEVILRCVPISNHLYFYWYRQILGQKVEFLVSFYNNEISEKSEIFDDQFSVERPDGSNFTLKIRSTKLEDSAMYFCASRNRVGNEKLFFGSGTQLSVL.

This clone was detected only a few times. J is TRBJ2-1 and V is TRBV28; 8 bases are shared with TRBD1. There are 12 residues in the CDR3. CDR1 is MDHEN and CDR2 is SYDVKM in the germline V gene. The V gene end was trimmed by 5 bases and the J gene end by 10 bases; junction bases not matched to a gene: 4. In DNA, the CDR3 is TGTGCCAGCAGTGCGTACAGGGGGGAGCAGTTCTTC. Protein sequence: CASSAYRGEQFF.

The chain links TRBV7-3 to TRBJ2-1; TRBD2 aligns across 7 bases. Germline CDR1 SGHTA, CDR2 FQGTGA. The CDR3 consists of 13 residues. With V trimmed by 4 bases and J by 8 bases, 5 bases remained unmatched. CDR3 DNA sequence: TGTGCCAGCAGCTCGGGCCTAGCGGATGAGCAGTTCTTC. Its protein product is CASSSGLADEQFF.

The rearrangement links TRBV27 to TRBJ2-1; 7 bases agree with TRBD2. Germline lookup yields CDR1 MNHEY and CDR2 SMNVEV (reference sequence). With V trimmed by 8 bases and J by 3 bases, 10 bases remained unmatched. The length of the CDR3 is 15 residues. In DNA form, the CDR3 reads TGTGCCAGCTCCAGAGTTAGCGGGCTCTACAATGAGCAGTTCTTC. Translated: CASSRVSGLYNEQFF.

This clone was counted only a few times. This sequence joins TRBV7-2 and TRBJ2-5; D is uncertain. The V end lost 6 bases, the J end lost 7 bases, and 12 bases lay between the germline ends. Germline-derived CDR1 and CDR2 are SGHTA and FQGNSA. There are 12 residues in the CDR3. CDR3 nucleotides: TGTGCCAGCAGTTTTCCCGAGAGGACCCAGTACTTC. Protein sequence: CASSFPERTQYF.

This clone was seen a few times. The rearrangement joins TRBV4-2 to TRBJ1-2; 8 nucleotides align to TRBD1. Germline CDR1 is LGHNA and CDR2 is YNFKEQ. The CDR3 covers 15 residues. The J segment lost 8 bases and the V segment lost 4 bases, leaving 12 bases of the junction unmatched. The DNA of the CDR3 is TGTGCCAGCAGCCGCCCCCGGGACAGGTTGGAAGGCTACACCTTC. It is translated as CASSRPRDRLEGYTF.

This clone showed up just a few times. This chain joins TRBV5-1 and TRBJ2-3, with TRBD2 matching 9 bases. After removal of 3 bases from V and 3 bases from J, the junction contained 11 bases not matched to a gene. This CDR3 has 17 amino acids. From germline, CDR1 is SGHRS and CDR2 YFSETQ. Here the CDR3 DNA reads TGCGCCAGCAGCTCAAAAATAGCGGGAGAAGTAACAGATACGCAGTATTTT. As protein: CASSSKIAGEVTDTQYF.

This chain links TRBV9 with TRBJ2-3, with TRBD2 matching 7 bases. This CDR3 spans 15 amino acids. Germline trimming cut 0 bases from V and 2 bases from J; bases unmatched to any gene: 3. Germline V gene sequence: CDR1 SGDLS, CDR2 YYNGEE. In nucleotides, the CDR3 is TGTGCCAGCAGCGTAGACGGGAGGCCCACAGATACGCAGTATTTT. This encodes CASSVDGRPTDTQYF.

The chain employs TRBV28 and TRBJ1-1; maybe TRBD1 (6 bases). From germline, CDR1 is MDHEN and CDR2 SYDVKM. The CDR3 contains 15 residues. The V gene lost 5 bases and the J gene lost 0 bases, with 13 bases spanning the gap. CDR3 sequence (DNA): TGTGCCAGCAGTCCGCCCAGGGGAATGAACACTGAAGCTTTCTTT. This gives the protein CASSPPRGMNTEAFF.

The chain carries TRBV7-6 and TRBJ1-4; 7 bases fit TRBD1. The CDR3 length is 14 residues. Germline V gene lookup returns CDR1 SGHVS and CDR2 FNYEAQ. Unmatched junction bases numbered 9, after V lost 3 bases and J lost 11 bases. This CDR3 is CASSLRTGADKLFF. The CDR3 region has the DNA TGTGCCAGCAGCTTGCGTACAGGGGCGGATAAACTGTTTTTT.

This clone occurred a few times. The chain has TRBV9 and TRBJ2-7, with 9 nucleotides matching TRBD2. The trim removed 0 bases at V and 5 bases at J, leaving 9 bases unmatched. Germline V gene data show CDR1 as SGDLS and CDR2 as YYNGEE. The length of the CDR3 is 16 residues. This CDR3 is CASSVGPAGGPHEQYF. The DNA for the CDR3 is TGTGCCAGCAGCGTAGGTCCGGCGGGAGGGCCCCACGAGCAGTACTTC. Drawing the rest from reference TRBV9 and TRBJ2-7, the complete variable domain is DSGVTQTPKHLITATGQRVTLRCSPRSGDLSVYWYQQSLDQGLQFLIQYYNGEERAKGNILERFSAQQFPDLHSELNLSSLELGDSALYFCASSVGPAGGPHEQYFGPGTRLTVT.

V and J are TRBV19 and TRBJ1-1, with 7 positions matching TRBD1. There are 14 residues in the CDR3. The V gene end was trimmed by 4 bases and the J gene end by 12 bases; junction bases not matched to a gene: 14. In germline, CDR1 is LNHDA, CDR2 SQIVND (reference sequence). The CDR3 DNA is TGTGCCAGTAGTACCTCGTGGGACAGCCCTCGGACTTTCTTT. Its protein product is CASSTSWDSPRTFF. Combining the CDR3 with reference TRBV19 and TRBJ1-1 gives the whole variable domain DGGITQSPKYLFRKEGQNVTLSCEQNLNHDAMYWYRQDPGQGLRLIYYSQIVNDFQKGDIAEGYSVSREKKESFPLTVTSAQKNPTAFYLCASSTSWDSPRTFFGQGTRLTVV.

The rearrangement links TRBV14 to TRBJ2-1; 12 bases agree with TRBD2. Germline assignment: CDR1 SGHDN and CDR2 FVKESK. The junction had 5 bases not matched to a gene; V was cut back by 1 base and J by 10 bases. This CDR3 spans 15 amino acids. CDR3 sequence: CASSQGLAGVWEQFF. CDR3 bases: TGTGCCAGCAGCCAAGGACTAGCGGGAGTTTGGGAGCAGTTCTTC.

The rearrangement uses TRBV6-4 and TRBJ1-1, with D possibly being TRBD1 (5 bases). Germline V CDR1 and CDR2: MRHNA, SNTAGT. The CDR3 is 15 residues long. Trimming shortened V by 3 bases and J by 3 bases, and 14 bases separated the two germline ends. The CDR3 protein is CASSESGGAHTEAFF. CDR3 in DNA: TGTGCCAGCAGTGAATCGGGAGGGGCTCACACTGAAGCTTTCTTT.

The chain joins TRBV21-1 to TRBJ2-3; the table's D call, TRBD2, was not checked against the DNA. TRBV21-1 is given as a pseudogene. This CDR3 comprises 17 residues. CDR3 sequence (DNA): TGTGCCAGCAGCTCCCGGACTAGCGGGGCTAGCACAGATACGCAGTATTTT. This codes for CASSSRTSGASTDTQYF.